The source of this TCR beta chain is a study of regulatory and conventional T cells in RAG deficiency. Germline V CDR1 and CDR2: SGHAT, FQNNGV. The CDR3 length is 14 residues. The V gene end was trimmed by 5 bases and the J gene end by 6 bases; junction bases not matched to a gene: 8. Blood CD4+ CD25-low CD127-high conventional T cells supplied the genomic DNA template. Method: immunoSEQ multiplex PCR; TCRdb's copy keeps in-frame clones and lacks some. Here the sample spans about 30,000 clones, about 96% being singletons. The sample was also reused in another study, on regulatory T cells. From that report: Primers: 52 TRBV forward and 13 TRBJ reverse.

This chain joins TRBV11-2 and TRBJ2-7, with 9 bases matching TRBD1. This sequence was found in a human donor in good health. The sequencing input was CD25- CD4+ T cells sorted from blood. The CDR3 is CASSLLGQGAEQYF. The CDR3 DNA sequence: TGTGCCAGCAGCCTACTGGGACAGGGAGCCGAGCAGTACTTC.